A selection of T cell receptor beta chains follows, all from one sample in a study of cytomegalovirus exposure and HLA in healthy donors. Produced via immunoSEQ multiplex PCR; TCRdb's table is partial and in-frame only. The data contain about 190,000 clones, roughly 84% of them singletons. Sample: PBMCs. These receptors all come from a boy aged 5-17 years in good health and CMV-seronegative. CDR3s include the opening cysteine and the closing phenylalanine or tryptophan. A D gene is named only where the DNA matches it firmly. Size is omitted from some rows. Given values are once, few, many or a class for expanded clones.

>TRBV29-1|TRBD1|TRBJ1-5|NA
TGCAGCGTAGGGGACAGCCCAAATCAGCCCCAGCATTTT
CSVGDSPNQPQHF
>TRBV30|NA|TRBJ1-6|NA
TGTGCCTGGAGTGTACGGTCGGGTCCGTTGAATTCACCCCTCCACTTT
CAWSVRSGPLNSPLHF
>TRBV19|TRBD1|TRBJ2-7|few
TGTGCCAGTAGTGGAACAGGGGGCTACGAGCAGTACTTC
CASSGTGGYEQYF
>TRBV2|TRBD1|TRBJ2-7|NA
TGTGCCAGCAGTGTAGGGACAGATTCCTACGAGCAGTACTTC
CASSVGTDSYEQYF
>TRBV15|TRBD1|TRBJ1-2|NA
TGTGCCACCAGCAGACACAGGGGTGCGGACTATGGCTACACCTTC
CATSRHRGADYGYTF
>TRBV5-1|NA|TRBJ1-5|NA
TGCGCCAGCAGTCGGGGTAGCAATCAGCCCCAGCATTTT
CASSRGSNQPQHF
>TRBV5-4|TRBD1|TRBJ1-6|NA
TGTGCCAGCAGCCCGGTTGGACAGGTGCCTTCACCCCTCCACTTT
CASSPVGQVPSPLHF
>TRBV6-1|TRBD1|TRBJ2-7|NA
TGTGCCAGCAGTGGATACAGGGGGTCGGACGAGCAGTACTTC
CASSGYRGSDEQYF
>TRBV11-3|TRBD2|TRBJ2-7|NA
TGTGCCAGCAGCCCCGGGGGGATCGAGCAGTACTTC
CASSPGGIEQYF
>TRBV4-1|NA|TRBJ2-7|NA
TGCGCCAGCAGCCAAGACAGATCCTACGAGCAGTACTTC
CASSQDRSYEQYF
>TRBV2|TRBD1|TRBJ2-7|NA
TGTGCCAGAGATCCCGGGACAGGGAGACGCGAGCAGTACTTC
CARDPGTGRREQYF
>TRBV7-9|NA|TRBJ2-7|NA
TGTGCCAGCAGCTTAAGAGGAACAGGGAGTTCCTACGAGCAGTACTTC
CASSLRGTGSSYEQYF
>TRBV11-2|TRBD1|TRBJ1-2|NA
TGTGCCAGCAGCTCCCTACGACAGGGAAGTGGCTACACCTTC
CASSSLRQGSGYTF
>TRBV28|NA|TRBJ1-2|NA
TGTGCCAGCAGTTCGCCCCCTCCACAGGCTGTGGACTATGGCTACACCTTC
CASSSPPPQAVDYGYTF
>TRBV5-1|NA|TRBJ2-2|NA
TGCGCCAGCAGCCCGGCGGGGAGGAACACCGGGGAGCTGTTTTTT
CASSPAGRNTGELFF
>TRBV27|NA|TRBJ2-5|NA
TGTGCCAGCACCGAACTACAGGGTTCACAGGAGACCCAGTACTTC
CASTELQGSQETQYF
>TRBV6-5|TRBD1|TRBJ1-2|NA
TGTGCCAGCAGTTACTCATCCGGGACAGGGCTCTATGGCTACACCTTC
CASSYSSGTGLYGYTF
>TRBV5-4|NA|TRBJ2-1|NA
TGTGCCAGCAGCGAGAATAGCGGCTTCTCCTACAATGAGCAGTTCTTC
CASSENSGFSYNEQFF
>TRBV9|NA|TRBJ1-3|NA
TGTGCCAGCACCGTAGGACCGACGGGTCGAGGAAACACCATATATTTT
CASTVGPTGRGNTIYF
>TRBV25-1|NA|TRBJ2-1|NA
TGTGCCAGCAGTGATCTAATAGGGGACTCCTACAATGAGCAGTTCTTC
CASSDLIGDSYNEQFF
>TRBV19|NA|TRBJ2-2|NA
TGTGCCAGTAGTGGCAGGGTGGGTCCGGACACCGGGGAGCTGTTTTTT
CASSGRVGPDTGELFF
>TRBV7-2|NA|TRBJ1-2|NA
TGTGCCAGCAGCCCCGGGACATCTCCGATCTATGGCTACACCTTC
CASSPGTSPIYGYTF
>TRBV29-1|NA|TRBJ2-7|NA
TGCAGCGTTGGGGGGGGGTCCGACAGGCGGCAGGACGAGCAGTACTTC
CSVGGGSDRRQDEQYF
>TRBV30|NA|TRBJ2-7|once
TGTGCCTGGAGCAGGGGCTACGAGCAGTACTTC
CAWSRGYEQYF
>TRBV19|TRBD1|TRBJ1-1|NA
TGTGCCAGTAGTAGTGACAGGGAGGCTGAAGCTTTCTTT
CASSSDREAEAFF
>TRBV28|TRBD2|TRBJ2-7|NA
TGTGCCACAATACCGGGACTAGCGGGACACGAGCAGTACTTC
CATIPGLAGHEQYF
>TRBV5-1|TRBD1|TRBJ1-1|NA
TGCGCCAGCAGCTCCCCTCGGGACAGGAACACTGAAGCTTTCTTT
CASSSPRDRNTEAFF
>TRBV30|TRBD1|TRBJ2-2|NA
TGTGCCTGGCATTCAGGGGGCTACACCGGGGAGCTGTTTTTT
CAWHSGGYTGELFF
>TRBV5-8|NA|TRBJ1-6|NA
TGTGCCAGCAGCTTGGGGTCAGGGGTTAATTCACCCCTCCACTTT
CASSLGSGVNSPLHF
>TRBV2|NA|TRBJ2-3|few
TGTGCCAGCAGTGAAAGGACTACCCTAGGGGATACGCAGTATTTT
CASSERTTLGDTQYF
>TRBV9|TRBD1|TRBJ2-2|NA
TGTGCCAGCAGCTTGCTACAGGGGGCTGTCGGCACCGGGGAGCTGTTTTTT
CASSLLQGAVGTGELFF
>TRBV7-9|TRBD1|TRBJ2-1|NA
TGTGCCAGCGGGGCCGGGACAGGTACCTACAATGAGCAGTTCTTC
CASGAGTGTYNEQFF
>TRBV15|NA|TRBJ2-7|NA
TGTGCCACCAGCAGAGATCTGGCATTCCACGAGCAGTACTTC
CATSRDLAFHEQYF
>TRBV21-1|NA|TRBJ2-7|NA
TGTGCCAGCAGCGATGTCGGCGGAACATACGAGCAGTACTTC
CASSDVGGTYEQYF
>TRBV5-1|TRBD1|TRBJ1-1|NA
TGCGCCAGCAGCTTGGCCGGGACAGGGACTAACACTGAAGCTTTCTTT
CASSLAGTGTNTEAFF
>TRBV4-3|NA|TRBJ2-7|NA
TGCGCCAGCAGCCAAAAGACAGCCCAATTTTCCTACGAGCAGTACTTC
CASSQKTAQFSYEQYF
>TRBV15|NA|TRBJ1-3|NA
TGTGCCACCAGCAGAGATACCGGACAAATCTTCTCTGGAAACACCATATATTTT
CATSRDTGQIFSGNTIYF
>TRBV25-1|NA|TRBJ1-4|NA
TGTGCCAGCAGAAGGGGTAGGGATGAAAAACTGTTTTTT
CASRRGRDEKLFF
>TRBV29-1|TRBD1|TRBJ2-2|NA
TGCAGCGCGGGGACAGGGAACACCGGGGAGCTGTTTTTT
CSAGTGNTGELFF
>TRBV27|NA|TRBJ1-5|NA
TGTGCCAGCAGTTTCCAGGGTGGACAGCCCCAGCATTTT
CASSFQGGQPQHF
>TRBV30|TRBD1|TRBJ1-5|NA
TGTGCCTGGACCCCGCACAGGGGGGTGGGCAATCAGCCCCAGCATTTT
CAWTPHRGVGNQPQHF